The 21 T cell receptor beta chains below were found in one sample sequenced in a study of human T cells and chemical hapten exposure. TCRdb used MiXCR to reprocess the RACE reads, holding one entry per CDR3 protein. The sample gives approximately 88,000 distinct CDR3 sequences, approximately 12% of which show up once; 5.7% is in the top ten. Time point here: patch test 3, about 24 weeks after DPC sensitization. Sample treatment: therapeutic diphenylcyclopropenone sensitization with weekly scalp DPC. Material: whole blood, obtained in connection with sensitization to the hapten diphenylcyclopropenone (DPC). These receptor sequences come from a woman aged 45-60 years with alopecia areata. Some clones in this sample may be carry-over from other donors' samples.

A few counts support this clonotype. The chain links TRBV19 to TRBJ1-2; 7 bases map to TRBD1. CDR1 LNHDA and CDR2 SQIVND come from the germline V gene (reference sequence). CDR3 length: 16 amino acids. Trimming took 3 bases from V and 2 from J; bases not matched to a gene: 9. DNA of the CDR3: TGTGCCAGTAGTATCCAGCCCGGACAGGCCAACTATGGCTACACCTTC. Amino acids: CASSIQPGQANYGYTF.

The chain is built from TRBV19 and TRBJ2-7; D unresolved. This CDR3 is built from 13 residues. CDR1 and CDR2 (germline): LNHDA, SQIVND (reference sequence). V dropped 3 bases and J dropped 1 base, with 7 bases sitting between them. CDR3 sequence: CASSISRSYEQYF. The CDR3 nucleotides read TGTGCCAGTAGTATCTCACGGTCCTACGAGCAGTACTTC.

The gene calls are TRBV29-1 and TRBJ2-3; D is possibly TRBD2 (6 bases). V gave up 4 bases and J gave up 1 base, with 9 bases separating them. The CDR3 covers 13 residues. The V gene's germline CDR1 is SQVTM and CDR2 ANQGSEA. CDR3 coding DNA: TGCAGCGTTGGCGGGATGCGCACAGATACGCAGTATTTT. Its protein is CSVGGMRTDTQYF.

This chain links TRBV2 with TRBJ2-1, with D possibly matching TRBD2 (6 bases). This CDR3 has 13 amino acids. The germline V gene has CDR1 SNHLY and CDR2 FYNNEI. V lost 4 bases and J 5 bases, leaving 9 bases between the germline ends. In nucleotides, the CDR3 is TGTGCCAGCAGTGGACTAGTTAACAATGAGCAGTTCTTC. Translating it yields CASSGLVNNEQFF.

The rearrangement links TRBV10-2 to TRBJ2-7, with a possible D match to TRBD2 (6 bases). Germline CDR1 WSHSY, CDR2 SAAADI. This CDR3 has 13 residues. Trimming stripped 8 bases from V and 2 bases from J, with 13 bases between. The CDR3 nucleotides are TGCGCCAGCGGCGGGGCCTTCCCCTACGAGCAGTACTTC. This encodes CASGGAFPYEQYF.

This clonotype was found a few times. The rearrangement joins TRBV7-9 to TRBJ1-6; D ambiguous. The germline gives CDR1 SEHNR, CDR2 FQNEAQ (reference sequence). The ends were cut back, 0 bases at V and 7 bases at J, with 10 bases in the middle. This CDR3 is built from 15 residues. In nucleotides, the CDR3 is TGTGCCAGCAGCTTAGCGTCGAGCGGGAATTCACCCCTCCACTTT. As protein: CASSLASSGNSPLHF.

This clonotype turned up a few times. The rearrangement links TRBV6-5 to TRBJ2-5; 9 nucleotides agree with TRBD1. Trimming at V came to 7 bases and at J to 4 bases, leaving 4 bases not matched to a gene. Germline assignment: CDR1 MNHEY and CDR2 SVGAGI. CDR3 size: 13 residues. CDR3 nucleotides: TGTGCCAGCAAAAAACAGGGGGCAGAGACCCAGTACTTC. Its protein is CASKKQGAETQYF.

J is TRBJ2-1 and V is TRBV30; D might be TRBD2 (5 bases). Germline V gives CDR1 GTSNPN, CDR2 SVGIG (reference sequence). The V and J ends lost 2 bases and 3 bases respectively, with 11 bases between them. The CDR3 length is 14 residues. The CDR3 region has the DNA TGTGCCTGGAGTTCGTCCGGACTCTACAATGAGCAGTTCTTC. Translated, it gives CAWSSSGLYNEQFF.

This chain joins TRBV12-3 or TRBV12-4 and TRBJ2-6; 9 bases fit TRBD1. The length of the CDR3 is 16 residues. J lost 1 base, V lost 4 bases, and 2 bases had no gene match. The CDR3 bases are TGTGCCAGCAGTTGGACAGGGGAGTCTGGGGCCAACGTCCTGACTTTC. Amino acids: CASSWTGESGANVLTF.

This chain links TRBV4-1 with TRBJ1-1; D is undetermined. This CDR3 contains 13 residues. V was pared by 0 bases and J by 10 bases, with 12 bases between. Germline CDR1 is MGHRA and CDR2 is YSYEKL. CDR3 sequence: CASSQDNLAGAFF. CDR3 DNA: TGCGCCAGCAGCCAAGATAACCTAGCTGGAGCTTTCTTT.

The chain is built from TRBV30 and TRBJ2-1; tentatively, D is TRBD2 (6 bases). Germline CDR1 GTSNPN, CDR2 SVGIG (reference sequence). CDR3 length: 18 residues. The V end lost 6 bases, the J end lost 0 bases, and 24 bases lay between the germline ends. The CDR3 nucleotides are TGTGCCTGCCCTTTTAGCGGCCCACCTGAGAGCTCCTACAATGAGCAGTTCTTC. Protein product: CACPFSGPPESSYNEQFF.

The chain's CDR3 is CSASRAYGETQYF. The DNA of the CDR3 is TGCAGTGCTAGCAGGGCGTATGGAGAGACCCAGTACTTC. The chain couples TRBV20-1 to TRBJ2-5; the D gene is possibly TRBD1 (5 bases). CDR1 is DFQATT, CDR2 SNEGSKA, per germline (reference sequence). CDR3 length equals 13 residues. Trimming stripped 3 bases from V and 4 bases from J, with 12 bases between.

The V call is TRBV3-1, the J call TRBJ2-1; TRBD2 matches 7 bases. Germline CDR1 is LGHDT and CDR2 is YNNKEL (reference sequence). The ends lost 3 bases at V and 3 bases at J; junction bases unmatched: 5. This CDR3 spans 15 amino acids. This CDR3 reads CASSQLAEFYNEQFF. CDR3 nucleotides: TGTGCCAGCAGCCAGCTAGCGGAGTTCTACAATGAGCAGTTCTTC.

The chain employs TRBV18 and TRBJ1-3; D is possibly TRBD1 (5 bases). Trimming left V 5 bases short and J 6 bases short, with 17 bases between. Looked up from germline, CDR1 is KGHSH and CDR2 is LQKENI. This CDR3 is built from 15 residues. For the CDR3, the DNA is TGTGCCAGCTCATCCGCAGGGTTCTATGTAAACACCATATATTTT. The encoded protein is CASSSAGFYVNTIYF. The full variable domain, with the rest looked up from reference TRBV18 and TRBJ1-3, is NAGVMQNPRHLVRRRGQEARLRCSPMKGHSHVYWYRQLPEEGLKFMVYLQKENIIDESGMPKERFSAEFPKEGPSILRIQQVVRGDSAAYFCASSSAGFYVNTIYFGEGSWLTVV.

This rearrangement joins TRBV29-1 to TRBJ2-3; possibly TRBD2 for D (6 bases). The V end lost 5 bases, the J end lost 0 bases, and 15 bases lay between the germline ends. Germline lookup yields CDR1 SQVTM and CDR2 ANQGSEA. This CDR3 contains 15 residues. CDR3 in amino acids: CSVQGSGSSTDTQYF. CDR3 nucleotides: TGCAGCGTTCAGGGCAGCGGGTCTAGCACAGATACGCAGTATTTT.

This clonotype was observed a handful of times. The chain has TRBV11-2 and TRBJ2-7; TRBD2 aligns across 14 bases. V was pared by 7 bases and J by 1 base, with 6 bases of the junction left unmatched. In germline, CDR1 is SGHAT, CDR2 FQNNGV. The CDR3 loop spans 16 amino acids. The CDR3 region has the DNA TGTGCCAGCATCCCTGGGACTAGCGGGAGTTCCTACGAGCAGTACTTC. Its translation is CASIPGTSGSSYEQYF.

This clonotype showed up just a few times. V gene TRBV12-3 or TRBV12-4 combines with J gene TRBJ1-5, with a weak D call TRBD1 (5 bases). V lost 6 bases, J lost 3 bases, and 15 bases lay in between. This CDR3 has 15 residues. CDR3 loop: CASSGHFLPNQPQHF. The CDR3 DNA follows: TGTGCCAGCAGCGGACATTTCCTACCCAATCAGCCCCAGCATTTT.

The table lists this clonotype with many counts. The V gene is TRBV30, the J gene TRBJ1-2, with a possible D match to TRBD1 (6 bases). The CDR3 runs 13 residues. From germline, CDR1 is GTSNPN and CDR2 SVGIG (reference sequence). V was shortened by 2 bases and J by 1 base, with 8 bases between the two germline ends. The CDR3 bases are TGTGCCTGGAGTTTACAGGGTAACTATGGCTACACCTTC. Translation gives CAWSLQGNYGYTF.

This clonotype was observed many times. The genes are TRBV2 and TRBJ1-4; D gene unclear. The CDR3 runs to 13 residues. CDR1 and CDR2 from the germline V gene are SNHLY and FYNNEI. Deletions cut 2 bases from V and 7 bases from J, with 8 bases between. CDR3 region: CASSELWGEKLFF. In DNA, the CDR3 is TGTGCCAGCAGTGAACTTTGGGGTGAAAAACTGTTTTTT.

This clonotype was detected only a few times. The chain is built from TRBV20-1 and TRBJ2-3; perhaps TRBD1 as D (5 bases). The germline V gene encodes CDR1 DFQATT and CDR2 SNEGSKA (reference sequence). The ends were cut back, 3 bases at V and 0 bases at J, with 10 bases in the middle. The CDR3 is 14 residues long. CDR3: CSARVDTSTDTQYF. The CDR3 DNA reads TGCAGTGCTAGGGTGGACACCAGCACAGATACGCAGTATTTT.

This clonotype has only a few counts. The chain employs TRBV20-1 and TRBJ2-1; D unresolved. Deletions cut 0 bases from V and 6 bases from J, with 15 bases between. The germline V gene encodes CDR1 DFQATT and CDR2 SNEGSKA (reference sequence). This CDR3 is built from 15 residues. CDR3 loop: CSARESPGKGNEQFF. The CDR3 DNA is TGCAGTGCTAGAGAGAGTCCTGGTAAAGGCAATGAGCAGTTCTTC.